This T cell receptor (beta chain) is drawn from a study of CD8 T cells in Susac syndrome. As regards this clonotype: As yet, its antigen is unknown.

Reverse transcription of about 0.45 to 1 ug RNA was carried out with random hexamers. One entry per CDR3 protein results from TCRdb running MiXCR on the immunoSEQ multiplex PCR reads. This table has fewer than 300,000 distinct CDR3 sequences, more than 75% appearing once. Relapsing-remitting disease, either stable or active, was present in the multiple sclerosis controls, who were treatment-naive patients. Whole-study results and caveats: The authors acknowledged that their TCR sequencing and HLA analysis involved a relatively small number of individuals.

The germline CDR1 and CDR2 sequences are SGHNT and YYREEE (reference sequence). The V end was cut by 2 bases, the J end by 2 bases, with 11 bases between. The length of the CDR3 is 15 residues. The receptor was derived from a human donor with multiple sclerosis. Sequencing was done on a sample of CD8+ T cells from PBMCs. The gene calls are TRBV5-4 and TRBJ2-1; D perhaps matches TRBD2 (7 bases). The CDR3 here is CASSFRGAPYNEQFF. CDR3 sequence (DNA): TGTGCCAGCAGCTTCCGGGGGGCCCCCTACAATGAGCAGTTCTTC.